The T cell receptor (beta chain) under discussion was sequenced for a study of blood T cell repertoires in COVID-19. For the study at large: Spain, Italy and the United States supplied samples that represented acute and convalescent COVID-19. Sample material is recorded as cDNA or gDNA derived from T cells, B-cell-depleted T cells, or PBMCs.

Per the germline V gene, CDR1 is SGHVS and CDR2 is FQNEAQ. The CDR3 runs 14 residues. The junction had 7 bases not matched to a gene; V was cut back by 5 bases and J by 10 bases. Generated by immunoSEQ multiplex PCR, the TCRdb table keeps only in-frame clones and is missing some. The sample consists of hundreds of thousands of clones, roughly nine tenths of them appearing once. The rearrangement joins TRBV7-8 to TRBJ1-6; 8 bases line up with TRBD1. The source is a man aged 18 to 29 with active or convalescent COVID-19. The sample was peripheral blood. The CDR3 DNA follows: TGTGCCAGCAGCGGCGACAGGGGAAACTCACCCCTCCACTTT. This codes for CASSGDRGNSPLHF.